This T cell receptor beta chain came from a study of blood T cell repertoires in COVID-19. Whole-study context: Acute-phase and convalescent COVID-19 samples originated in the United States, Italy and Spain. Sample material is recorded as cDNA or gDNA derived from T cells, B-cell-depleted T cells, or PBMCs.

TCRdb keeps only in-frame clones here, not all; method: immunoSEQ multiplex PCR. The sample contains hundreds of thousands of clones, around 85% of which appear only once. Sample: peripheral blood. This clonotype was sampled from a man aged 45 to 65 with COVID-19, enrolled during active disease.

The CDR3 spells CASSGGSGNTIYF. Written as DNA, the CDR3 is TGTGCCAGCTCAGGGGGCTCTGGAAACACCATATATTTT. The V and J genes are TRBV2 and TRBJ1-3; 7 nucleotides line up with TRBD1. Germline trimming cut 8 bases from V and 0 bases from J; bases unmatched to any gene: 1. The CDR3 spans 13 residues. The germline CDR1 and CDR2 sequences are SNHLY and FYNNEI.